A selection of T cell receptor delta chains follows, all from one sample in a study of Vδ1+ human thymocytes. TCRdb applied CATT to the multiplex PCR reads for clone calling. The table shows around 76,000 delta-chain clones, with around 30% occurring only once. Sequencing was performed on Vdelta1+ gamma-delta thymocytes from the thymus. The receptors shown here come from a boy in the first two years of life who had congenital heart surgery. CDR3s leave out the opening cysteine and the closing phenylalanine or tryptophan. Where a row states a size, it is once, few, many or the class of an expanded clone; other rows omit it.

v_call	clone_size	j_call	cdr3_aa
TRDV1	NA	TRDJ1	ALGEPEPYRTGVPDKLI
TRDV3	NA	TRDJ1	ALKRSGDTDKLI
TRDV1	few	TRDJ1	ALGTPRTYPFDKLI
TRDV1	NA	TRDJ1	ALGELVKTPGTGGSGDKLI
TRDV1	few	TRDJ1	ALGEKKDVLPTSGDLRSYTDKLI
TRDV1	NA	TRDJ1	ALGELRPDWGISYTDKLI
TRDV1	NA	TRDJ1	ALGELEPTWGNPLGLI
TRDV1	NA	TRDJ1	ALGELELKDVAGGYGQYTDKLI
TRDV1	NA	TRDJ1	ALGDLFLARRTGGYARLI
TRDV1	NA	TRDJ1	ALGDPPSYNGNWGIQYTDKLI
TRDV1	few	TRDJ1	ALGDHKRLGDFRADKLI
TRDV2	few	TRDJ1	ACDILSLNRGVLPDYTDKLI
TRDV1	NA	TRDJ1	ALGDPSKSSTGVCHTDKLI
TRDV1	once	TRDJ1	ALGERLPTFTGGPGDKLI
TRDV1	few	TRDJ1	ALGEQTRAGGCRLSPDTDKLI
TRDV2	NA	TRDJ1	ATLGASYTDKLI
TRDV1	NA	TRDJ1	ALGPHRLQGIRRHTDKLI
TRDV1	NA	TRDJ1	ALGNPVLLGDTGTDKLI
TRDV1	few	TRDJ1	ALGYGLKLI
TRDV1	NA	TRDJ1	ALGESVVLHTGGSNTDKLI
TRDV2	NA	TRDJ1	ACATERLGDTSEYTDKLI
TRDV1	NA	TRDJ1	ALQACPYWGIRCDKLI
TRDV1	NA	TRDJ1	ALGEHFLAGGYRVGYGVKLI
TRDV1	NA	TRDJ1	ALFTRYDYTDKLI
TRDV1	NA	TRDJ1	ALGELMRWGIREKLI
TRDV2	NA	TRDJ1	ACDKGYYWGIRVSDKLI
TRDV1	few	TRDJ1	ALGEKSYWGVTDKLI
TRDV1	NA	TRDJ1	ALGELRSKSGGPRPSYTDKLI
TRDV1	NA	TRDJ1	ALGDPLEASSSPGYWGYRNTDKLI
TRDV1	NA	TRDJ1	ALGEFLKGAYTDKLI
TRDV1	NA	TRDJ1	ALGEPFLRTGGYGETDKLI
TRDV1	NA	TRDJ1	ALGELWKYWGIRGKLI
TRDV1	few	TRDJ1	ALGESPLSARRGYTTDKLI
TRDV1	few	TRDJ1	ALGELFRGRYWGIDKLI
TRDV1	NA	TRDJ1	ALGDSLPADKLI
TRDV1	NA	TRDJ1	ALGALKKGHPTDKLI
TRDV1	NA	TRDJ1	ALGEPGLFLRLGDFYADKLI
TRDV2	NA	TRDJ1	ACRAPTGGPIITDKLI
TRDV1	few	TRDJ1	ALGEPGGSKTDKLI
TRDV1	NA	TRDJ1	ALGEKVGPVTSEPYTDKLI
TRDV1	NA	TRDJ1	ALGERPSMDWEYTDKLI
TRDV1	few	TRDJ1	ALGTPDKSLRGAGGQILGTDKLI
TRDV1	NA	TRDJ1	ALGARQVHIWGIRSRYTDKLI
TRDV1	NA	TRDJ1	ALGELPPTPLGAPLLLRSMGDFYKLI
TRDV2	many	TRDJ1	ACDGLPKLI
TRDV1	few	TRDJ1	ALGEWSYGTGGYGWYTDKLI